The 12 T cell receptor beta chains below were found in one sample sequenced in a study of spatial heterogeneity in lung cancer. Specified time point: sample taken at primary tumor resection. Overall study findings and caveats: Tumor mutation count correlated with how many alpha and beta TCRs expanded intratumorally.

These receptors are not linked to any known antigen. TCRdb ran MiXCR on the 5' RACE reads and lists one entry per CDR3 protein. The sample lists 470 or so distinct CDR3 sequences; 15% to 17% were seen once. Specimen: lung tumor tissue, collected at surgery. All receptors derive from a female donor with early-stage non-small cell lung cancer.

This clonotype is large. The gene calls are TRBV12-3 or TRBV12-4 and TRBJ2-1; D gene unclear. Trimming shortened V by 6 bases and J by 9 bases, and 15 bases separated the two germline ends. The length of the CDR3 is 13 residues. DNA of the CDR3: TGTGCCAGCAGCCTAGTATGGTTTGGTGAGCAGTTCTTC. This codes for CASSLVWFGEQFF.

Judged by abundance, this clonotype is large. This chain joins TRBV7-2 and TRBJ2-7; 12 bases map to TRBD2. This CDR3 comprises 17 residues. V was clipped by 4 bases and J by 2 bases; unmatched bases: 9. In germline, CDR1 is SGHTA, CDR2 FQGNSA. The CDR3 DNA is TGTGCCAGCAGCTCCGGACTAGCGGGGCGTCCCGCCTACGAGCAGTACTTC. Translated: CASSSGLAGRPAYEQYF.

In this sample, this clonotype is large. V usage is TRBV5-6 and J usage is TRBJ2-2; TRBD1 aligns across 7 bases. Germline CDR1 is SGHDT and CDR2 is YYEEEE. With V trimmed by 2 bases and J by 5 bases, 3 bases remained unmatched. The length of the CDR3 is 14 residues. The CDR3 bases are TGTGCCAGCAGCTTCGACAGGGCAACCGGGGAGCTGTTTTTT. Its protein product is CASSFDRATGELFF.

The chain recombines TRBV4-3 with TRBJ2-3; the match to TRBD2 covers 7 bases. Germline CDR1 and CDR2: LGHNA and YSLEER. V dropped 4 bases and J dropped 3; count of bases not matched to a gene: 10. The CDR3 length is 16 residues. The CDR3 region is CASSPPGNGGTDTQYF. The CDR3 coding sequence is TGCGCCAGCAGCCCGCCGGGGAACGGGGGGACAGATACGCAGTATTTT.

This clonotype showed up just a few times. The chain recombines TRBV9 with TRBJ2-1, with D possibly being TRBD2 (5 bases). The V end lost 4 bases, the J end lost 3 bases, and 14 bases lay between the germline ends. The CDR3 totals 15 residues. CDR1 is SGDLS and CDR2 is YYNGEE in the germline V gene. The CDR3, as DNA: TGTGCCAGCAGCCCAGAGGGCGGGTACTACAATGAGCAGTTCTTC. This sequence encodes CASSPEGGYYNEQFF.

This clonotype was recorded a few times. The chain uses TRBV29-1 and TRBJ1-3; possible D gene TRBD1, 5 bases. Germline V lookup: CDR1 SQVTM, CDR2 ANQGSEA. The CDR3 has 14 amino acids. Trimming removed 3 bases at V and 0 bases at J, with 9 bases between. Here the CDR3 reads CSVDVGTSGNTIYF. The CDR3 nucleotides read TGCAGCGTTGACGTGGGGACCTCTGGAAACACCATATATTTT. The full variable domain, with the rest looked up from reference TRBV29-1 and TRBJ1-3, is SAVISQKPSRDICQRGTSLTIQCQVDSQVTMMFWYRQQPGQSLTLIATANQGSEATYESGFVIDKFPISRPNLTFSTLTVSNMSPEDSSIYLCSVDVGTSGNTIYFGEGSWLTVV.

CDR3 in DNA: TGTGCCAGCAGCCCTCCGGGCGGGAGTTTTCTCACCTCGGGCACCGGGGAGCTGTTTTTT. The encoded protein is CASSPPGGSFLTSGTGELFF. The chain employs TRBV3-1 and TRBJ2-2; 7 bases align to TRBD2. CDR3 length: 20 amino acids. After removal of 4 bases from V and 4 bases from J, the junction contained 21 bases not matched to a gene. The germline V gene encodes CDR1 LGHDT and CDR2 YNNKEL (reference sequence).

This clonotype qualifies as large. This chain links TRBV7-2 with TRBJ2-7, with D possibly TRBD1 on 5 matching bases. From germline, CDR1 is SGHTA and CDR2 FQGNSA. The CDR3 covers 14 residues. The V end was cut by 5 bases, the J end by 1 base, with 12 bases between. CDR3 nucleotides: TGTGCCAGCAGCATTGGCAGGGCTTCCTACGAGCAGTACTTC. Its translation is CASSIGRASYEQYF.

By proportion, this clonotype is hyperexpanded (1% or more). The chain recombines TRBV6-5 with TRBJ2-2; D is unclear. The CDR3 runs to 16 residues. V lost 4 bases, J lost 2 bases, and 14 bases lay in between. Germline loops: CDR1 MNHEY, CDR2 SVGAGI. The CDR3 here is CASSFDKALNTGELFF. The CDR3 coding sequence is TGTGCCAGCAGTTTTGATAAGGCCCTTAACACCGGGGAGCTGTTTTTT.

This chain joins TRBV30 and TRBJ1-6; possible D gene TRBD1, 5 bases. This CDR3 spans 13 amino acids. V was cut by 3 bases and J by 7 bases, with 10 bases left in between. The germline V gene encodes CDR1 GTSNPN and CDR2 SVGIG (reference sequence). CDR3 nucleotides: TGTGCCTGGAGGGACACGTCGAATTCACCCCTCCACTTT. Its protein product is CAWRDTSNSPLHF.

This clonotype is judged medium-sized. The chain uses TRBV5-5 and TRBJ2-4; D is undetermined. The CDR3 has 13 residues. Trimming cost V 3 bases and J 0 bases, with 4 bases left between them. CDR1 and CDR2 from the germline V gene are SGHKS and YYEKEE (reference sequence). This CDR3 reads CASSSLAKNIQYF. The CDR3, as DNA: TGTGCCAGCAGCTCCTTAGCCAAAAACATTCAGTACTTC.

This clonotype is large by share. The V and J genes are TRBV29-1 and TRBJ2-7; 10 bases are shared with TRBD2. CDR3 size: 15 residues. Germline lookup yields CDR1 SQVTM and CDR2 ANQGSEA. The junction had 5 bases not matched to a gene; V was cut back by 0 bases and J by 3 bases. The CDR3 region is CSVEDGTSGDYEQYF. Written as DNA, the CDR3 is TGCAGCGTTGAAGATGGAACTAGCGGGGACTACGAGCAGTACTTC.